This TCR beta chain was documented in a study of blood T cells in healthy people across ages. The V end was cut by 6 bases, the J end by 10 bases, with 10 bases between. This CDR3 has 11 amino acids. Roughly 10 milliliters of peripheral blood were drawn from each donor. A sample-barcoded 5' primer and a J-beta primer mix were used in a second PCR of roughly 7 to 11 cycles. TCRdb passed the 5' RACE reads through MiXCR, listing each CDR3 protein once. The table has roughly 900,000 distinct CDR3 sequences, 29% seen once. This TCR was sampled from a woman of 80 years or more in good health. The sequencing input was blood. This chain uses TRBV12-3 or TRBV12-4 with TRBJ2-1, with D possibly being TRBD2 (5 bases). The CDR3, as DNA: TGTGCCAGCAGGCTACTAGAAGAGCAGTTCTTC. Protein sequence: CASRLLEEQFF.